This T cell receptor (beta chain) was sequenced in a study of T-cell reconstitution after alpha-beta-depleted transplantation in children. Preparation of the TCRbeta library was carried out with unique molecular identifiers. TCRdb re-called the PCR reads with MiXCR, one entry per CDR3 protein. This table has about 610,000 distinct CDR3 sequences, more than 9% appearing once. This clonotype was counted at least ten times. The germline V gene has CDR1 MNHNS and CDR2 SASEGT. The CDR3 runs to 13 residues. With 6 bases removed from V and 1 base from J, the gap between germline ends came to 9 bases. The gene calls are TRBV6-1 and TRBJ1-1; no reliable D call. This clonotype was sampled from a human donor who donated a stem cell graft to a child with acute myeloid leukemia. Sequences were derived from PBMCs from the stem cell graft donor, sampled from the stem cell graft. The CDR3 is CASRDGGNTEAFF. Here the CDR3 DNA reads TGTGCCAGCAGGGACGGAGGGAACACTGAAGCTTTCTTT.